A selection of T cell receptor beta chains follows, all from one sample in a study of post-analysis software for immune sequencing data. MiXCR, run by TCRdb on the PCR reads, gives a single entry per CDR3 protein. The sample holds more than 500,000 distinct CDR3 sequences, under 40% seen once. The sequencing sample was made of blood. Receptor source: a girl under 18 with multiple sclerosis. Each CDR3 is given with its conserved first and last residue. D genes are given only for firm matches. Clone sizes are given selectively: once, few, many, or a class where the clone is expanded.

TRBD2 TRBJ2-5 few TRBV29-1 CSCGGLQETQYF TGCAGTTGCGGGGGGCTCCAAGAGACCCAGTACTTC
- TRBJ2-1 few TRBV12-5 CASGLYNEQFF TGTGCTAGTGGCCTCTACAATGAGCAGTTCTTC
TRBD2 TRBJ2-7 few TRBV6-5 CASSYLAGRSYEQYF TGTGCCAGCAGTTACTTAGCGGGGCGCTCCTACGAGCAGTACTTC
- TRBJ1-4 - TRBV7-8 CASSLEVGKLFF TGTGCCAGCAGCTTAGAGGTCGGAAAACTGTTTTTT
TRBD2 TRBJ2-7 - TRBV5-1 CASSFGLAGATYEQYF TGCGCCAGCAGCTTTGGACTAGCGGGGGCCACCTACGAGCAGTACTTC
- TRBJ2-6 - TRBV15 CATSRAAYWGDGANALTF TGTGCCACCAGCAGAGCCGCATATTGGGGGGACGGGGCCAACGCCCTGACTTTC
TRBD2 TRBJ2-3 - TRBV20-1 CSARALAGGLTDTQYF TGCAGTGCTAGAGCTCTAGCGGGGGGGCTGACAGATACGCAGTATTTT
TRBD2 TRBJ2-5 - TRBV2 CASRVVGGDQYF TGTGCCAGCAGAGTGGTTGGGGGGGACCAGTACTTC
TRBD2 TRBJ2-7 - TRBV20-1 CSARIPSGQNNEQYF TGCAGTGCTAGAATACCTAGCGGGCAAAACAATGAGCAGTACTTC
- TRBJ2-3 few TRBV27 CASSQSSRSSTDTQYF TGTGCCAGCAGTCAATCCAGCCGTTCTAGCACAGATACGCAGTATTTT
TRBD1 TRBJ1-2 once TRBV6-6 CASSFTQGTVSYGYTF TGTGCCAGCAGTTTCACACAGGGGACGGTGAGCTATGGCTACACCTTC
- TRBJ2-4 few TRBV10-3 CATAAQPRDRDSLYF TGTGCCACCGCAGCTCAGCCGAGGGACCGGGACTCCCTGTACTTC
TRBD2 TRBJ2-5 - TRBV3-1 CANSRGTNQETQYF TGTGCCAACAGCCGAGGGACTAACCAAGAGACCCAGTACTTC
- TRBJ2-3 - TRBV7-9 CASSPQGGSTQYF TGTGCCAGCAGCCCCCAGGGGGGTAGTACGCAGTATTTT
TRBD2 TRBJ2-5 few TRBV18 CASSPLPNPAGDQETQYF TGTGCCAGCTCACCACTCCCAAACCCAGCGGGGGACCAAGAGACCCAGTACTTC